This TCR beta chain was found in a study of T cell responses to AZD1222 COVID-19 vaccine. The CDR3 is made up of 12 amino acids. V lost 9 bases to trimming and J lost 3 bases, with 12 bases between them. CDR1 is MDHEN and CDR2 is SYDVKM in the germline V gene. The assay was immunoSEQ multiplex PCR, and TCRdb's table has in-frame clones only and misses some. There are 130,000 to 150,000 clones in the sample; approximately 78% occur only once, and roughly 4.3% lies in the top ten. With respect to this clone: Its antigen is not known.

Study findings and constraints: Repertoires were obtained only post-peak T cell response. Dominant at 160-218 and 743-854, vaccine-associated CD4 TCRs also spanned spike. Following two doses of AZD1222, Spike-specific TCR breadth and depth rose.

V and J are TRBV28 and TRBJ2-7; no definite D call. This clonotype was sampled from an adult in good health. The material was peripheral blood, obtained on day 0 of MenACWY control vaccination. The CDR3 region has the DNA TGTGCCAGTGGATCCCCGCACTACGAGCAGTACGTC. This codes for CASGSPHYEQYV.